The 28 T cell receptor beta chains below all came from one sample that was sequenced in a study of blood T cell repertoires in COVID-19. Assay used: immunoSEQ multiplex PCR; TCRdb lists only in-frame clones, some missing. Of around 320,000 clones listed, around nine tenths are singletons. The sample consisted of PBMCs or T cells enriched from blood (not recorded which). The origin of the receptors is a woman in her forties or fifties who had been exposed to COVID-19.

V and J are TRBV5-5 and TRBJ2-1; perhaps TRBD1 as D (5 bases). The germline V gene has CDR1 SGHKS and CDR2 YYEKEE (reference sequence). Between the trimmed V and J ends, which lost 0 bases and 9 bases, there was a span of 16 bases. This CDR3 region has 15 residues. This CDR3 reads CASSLGTPIYSEQFF. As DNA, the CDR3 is TGTGCCAGCAGCTTGGGGACACCCATTTATAGTGAGCAGTTCTTC. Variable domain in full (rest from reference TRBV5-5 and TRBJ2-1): DAGVTQSPTHLIKTRGQQVTLRCSPISGHKSVSWYQQVLGQGPQFIFQYYEKEERGRGNFPDRFSARQFPNYSSELNVNALLLGDSALYLCASSLGTPIYSEQFFGPGTRLTVL.

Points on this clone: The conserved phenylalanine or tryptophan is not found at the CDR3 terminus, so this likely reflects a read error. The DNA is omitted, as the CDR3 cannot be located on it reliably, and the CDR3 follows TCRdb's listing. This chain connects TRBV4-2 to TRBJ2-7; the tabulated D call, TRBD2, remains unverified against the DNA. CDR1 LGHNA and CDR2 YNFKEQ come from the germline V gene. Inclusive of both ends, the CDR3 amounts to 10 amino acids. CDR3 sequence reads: CASSQVFGGT.

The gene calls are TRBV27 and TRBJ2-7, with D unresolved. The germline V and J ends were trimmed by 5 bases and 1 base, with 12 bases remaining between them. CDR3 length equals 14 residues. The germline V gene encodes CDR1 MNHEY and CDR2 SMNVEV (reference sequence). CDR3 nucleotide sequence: TGTGCCAGCAGTCCCCGACACTCATCCTACGAGCAGTACTTC. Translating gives CASSPRHSSYEQYF.

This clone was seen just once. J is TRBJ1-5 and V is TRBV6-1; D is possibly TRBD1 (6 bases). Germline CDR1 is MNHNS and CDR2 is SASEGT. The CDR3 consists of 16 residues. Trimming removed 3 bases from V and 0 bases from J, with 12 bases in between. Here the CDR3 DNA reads TGTGCCAGCAGTGAGTCACAGGGAGTTAGCAATCAGCCCCAGCATTTT. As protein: CASSESQGVSNQPQHF.

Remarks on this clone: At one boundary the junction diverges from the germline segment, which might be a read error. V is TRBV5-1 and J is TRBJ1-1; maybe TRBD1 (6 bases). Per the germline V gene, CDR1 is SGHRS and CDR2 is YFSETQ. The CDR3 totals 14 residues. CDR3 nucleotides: TGCGCCAGCTGCTTGAGAACAGGGAGCGCTGAAGCTTTCTTT. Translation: CASCLRTGSAEAFF.

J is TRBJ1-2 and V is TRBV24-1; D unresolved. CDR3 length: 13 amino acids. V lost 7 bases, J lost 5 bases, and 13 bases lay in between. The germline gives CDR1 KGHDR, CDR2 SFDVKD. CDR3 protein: CATSSTGGYGYTF. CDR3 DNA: TGTGCCACCAGCTCGACTGGAGGATATGGCTACACCTTC.

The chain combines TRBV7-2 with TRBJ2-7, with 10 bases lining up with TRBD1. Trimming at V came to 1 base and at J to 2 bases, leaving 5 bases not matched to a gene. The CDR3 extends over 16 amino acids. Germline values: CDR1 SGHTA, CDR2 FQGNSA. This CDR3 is CASSLGRGTGAYEQYF. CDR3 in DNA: TGTGCCAGCAGCTTAGGGCGGGGGACAGGGGCCTACGAGCAGTACTTC.

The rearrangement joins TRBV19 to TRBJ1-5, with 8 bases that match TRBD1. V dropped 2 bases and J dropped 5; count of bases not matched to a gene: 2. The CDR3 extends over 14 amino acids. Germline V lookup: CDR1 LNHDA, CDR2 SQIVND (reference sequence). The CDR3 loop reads CASSILTGDQPQHF. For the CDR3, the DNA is TGTGCCAGTAGTATACTGACAGGGGATCAGCCCCAGCATTTT.

The CDR3 nucleotides read TGTGCCATCAGTGACCCGGACTACAGAGTAGCTAACTATGGCTACACCTTC. This sequence encodes CAISDPDYRVANYGYTF. This rearrangement joins TRBV10-3 to TRBJ1-2; D not certain. Looked up from germline, CDR1 is ENHRY and CDR2 is SYGVKD. This CDR3 has 17 residues. Trimming took 3 bases from V and 0 from J, leaving 17 bases between them.

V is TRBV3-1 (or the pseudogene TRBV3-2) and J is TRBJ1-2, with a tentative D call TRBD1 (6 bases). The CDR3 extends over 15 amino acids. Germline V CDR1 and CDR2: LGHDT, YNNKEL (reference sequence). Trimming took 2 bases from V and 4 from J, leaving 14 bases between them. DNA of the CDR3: TGTGCCAGCAGCCAAAGAGGTACAGGGACCTATGGCTACACCTTC. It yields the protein CASSQRGTGTYGYTF.

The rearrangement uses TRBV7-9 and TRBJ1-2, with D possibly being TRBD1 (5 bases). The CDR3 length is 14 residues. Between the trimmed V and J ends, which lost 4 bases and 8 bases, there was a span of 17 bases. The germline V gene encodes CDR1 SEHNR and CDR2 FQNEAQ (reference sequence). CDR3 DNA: TGTGCCAGCAGCTCCCCCGGGGGGTCATACGGCTACACCTTC. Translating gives CASSSPGGSYGYTF.

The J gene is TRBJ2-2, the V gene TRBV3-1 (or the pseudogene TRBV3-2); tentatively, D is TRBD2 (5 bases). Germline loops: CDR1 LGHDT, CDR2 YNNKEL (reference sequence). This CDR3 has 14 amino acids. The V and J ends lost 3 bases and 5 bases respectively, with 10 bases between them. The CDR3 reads CASSHPRRTGELFF. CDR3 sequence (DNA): TGTGCCAGCAGCCATCCACGGAGGACCGGGGAGCTGTTTTTT.

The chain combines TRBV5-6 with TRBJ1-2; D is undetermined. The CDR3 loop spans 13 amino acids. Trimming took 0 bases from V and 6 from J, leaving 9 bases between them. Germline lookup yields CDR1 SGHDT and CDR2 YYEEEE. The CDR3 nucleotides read TGTGCCAGCAGCTTGGTTGGCGGAGATGGCTACACCTTC. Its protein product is CASSLVGGDGYTF.

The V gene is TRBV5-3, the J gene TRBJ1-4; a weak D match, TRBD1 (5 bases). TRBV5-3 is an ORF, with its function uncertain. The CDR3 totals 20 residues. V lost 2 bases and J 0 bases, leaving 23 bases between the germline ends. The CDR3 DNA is TGTGCCAGAAGCTTCCCGGGTGACACGCGGTTGGGGCCAACTAATGAAAAACTGTTTTTT. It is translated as CARSFPGDTRLGPTNEKLFF.

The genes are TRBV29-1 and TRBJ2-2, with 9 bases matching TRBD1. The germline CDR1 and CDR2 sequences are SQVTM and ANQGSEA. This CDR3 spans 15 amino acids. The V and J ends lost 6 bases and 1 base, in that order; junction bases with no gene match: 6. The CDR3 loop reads CSVDRGGLNTGELFF. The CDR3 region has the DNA TGCAGCGTCGACAGGGGGGGATTGAACACCGGGGAGCTGTTTTTT.

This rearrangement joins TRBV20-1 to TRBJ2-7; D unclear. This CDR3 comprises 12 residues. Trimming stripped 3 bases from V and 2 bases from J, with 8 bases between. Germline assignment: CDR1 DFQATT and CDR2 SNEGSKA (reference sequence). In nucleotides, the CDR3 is TGCAGTGCTAGTGGTATAACCTACGAGCAGTACTTC. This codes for CSASGITYEQYF.

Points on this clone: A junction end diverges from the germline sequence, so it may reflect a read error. CDR3 residues: CASSSSGNSEAFF. The CDR3 bases are TGTGCCAGCAGCTCCTCAGGGAACAGTGAAGCTTTCTTT. V gene TRBV7-9 combines with J gene TRBJ1-1; tentative D call: TRBD1 (5 bases). The germline V gene encodes CDR1 SEHNR and CDR2 FQNEAQ (reference sequence). The CDR3 spans 13 residues.

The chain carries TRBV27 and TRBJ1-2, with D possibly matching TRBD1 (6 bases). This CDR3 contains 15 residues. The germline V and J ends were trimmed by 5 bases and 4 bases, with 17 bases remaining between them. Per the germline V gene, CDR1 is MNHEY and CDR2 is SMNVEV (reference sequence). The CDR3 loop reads CASSHLTGQTYGYTF. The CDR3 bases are TGTGCCAGCAGTCACCTCACAGGACAGACCTATGGCTACACCTTC.

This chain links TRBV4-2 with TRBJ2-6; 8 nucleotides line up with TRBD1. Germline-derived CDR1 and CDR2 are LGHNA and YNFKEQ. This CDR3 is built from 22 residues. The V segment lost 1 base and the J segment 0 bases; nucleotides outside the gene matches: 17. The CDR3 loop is CASSQGMGRSDRANSGANVLTF. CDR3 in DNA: TGTGCCAGCAGCCAAGGCATGGGGCGTTCGGACAGGGCAAACTCTGGGGCCAACGTCCTGACTTTC.

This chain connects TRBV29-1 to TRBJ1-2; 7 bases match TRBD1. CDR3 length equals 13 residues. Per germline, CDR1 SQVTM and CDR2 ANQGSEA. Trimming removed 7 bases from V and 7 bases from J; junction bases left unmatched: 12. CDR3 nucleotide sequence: TGCAGCGGTCAACAGGGGACCGGCTTTGGCTACACCTTC. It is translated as CSGQQGTGFGYTF.

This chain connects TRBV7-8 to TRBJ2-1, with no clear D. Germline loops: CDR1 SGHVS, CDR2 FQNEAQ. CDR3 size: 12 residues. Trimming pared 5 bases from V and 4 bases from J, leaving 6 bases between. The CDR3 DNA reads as TGTGCCAGCAGCCTTCAATACAATGAGCAGTTCTTC. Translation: CASSLQYNEQFF. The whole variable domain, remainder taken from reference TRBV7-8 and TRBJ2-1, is GAGVSQSPRYKVAKRGQDVALRCDPISGHVSLFWYQQALGQGPEFLTYFQNEAQLDKSGLPSDRFFAERPEGSVSTLKIQRTQQEDSAVYLCASSLQYNEQFFGPGTRLTVL.

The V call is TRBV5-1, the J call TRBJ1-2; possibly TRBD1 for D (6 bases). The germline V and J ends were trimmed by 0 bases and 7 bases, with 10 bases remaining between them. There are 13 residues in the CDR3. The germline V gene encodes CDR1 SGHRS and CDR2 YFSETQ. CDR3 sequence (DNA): TGCGCCAGCAGCTTGGCAGGGGTCAGTGGCTACACCTTC. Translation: CASSLAGVSGYTF.

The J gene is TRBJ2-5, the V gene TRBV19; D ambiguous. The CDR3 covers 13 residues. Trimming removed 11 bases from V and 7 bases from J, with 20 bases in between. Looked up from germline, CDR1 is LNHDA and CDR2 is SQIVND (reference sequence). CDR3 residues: CAGSTTPTSTQYF. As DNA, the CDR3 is TGTGCCGGCTCCACGACTCCGACTTCGACCCAGTACTTC. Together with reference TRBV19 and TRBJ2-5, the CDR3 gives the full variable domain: DGGITQSPKYLFRKEGQNVTLSCEQNLNHDAMYWYRQDPGQGLRLIYYSQIVNDFQKGDIAEGYSVSREKKESFPLTVTSAQKNPTAFYLCAGSTTPTSTQYFGPGTRLLVL.

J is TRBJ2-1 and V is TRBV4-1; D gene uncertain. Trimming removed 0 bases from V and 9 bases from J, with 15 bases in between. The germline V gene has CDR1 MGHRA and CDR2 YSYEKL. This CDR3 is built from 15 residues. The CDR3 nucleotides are TGCGCCAGCAGCCAAGATACCGCGTCGTTTAGTGAGCAGTTCTTC. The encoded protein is CASSQDTASFSEQFF.

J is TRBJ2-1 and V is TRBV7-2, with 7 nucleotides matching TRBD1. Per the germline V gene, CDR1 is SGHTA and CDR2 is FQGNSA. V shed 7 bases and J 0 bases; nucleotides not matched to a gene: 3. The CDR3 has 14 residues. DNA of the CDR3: TGTGCCAGCAAGGACAGGAGCTCCTACAATGAGCAGTTCTTC. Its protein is CASKDRSSYNEQFF.

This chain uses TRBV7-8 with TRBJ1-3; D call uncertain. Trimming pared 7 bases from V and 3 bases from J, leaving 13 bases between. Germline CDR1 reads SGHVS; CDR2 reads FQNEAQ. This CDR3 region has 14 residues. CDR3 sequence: CASTPLGDGNTIYF. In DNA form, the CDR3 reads TGTGCCAGCACCCCCCTGGGCGATGGAAACACCATATATTTT.

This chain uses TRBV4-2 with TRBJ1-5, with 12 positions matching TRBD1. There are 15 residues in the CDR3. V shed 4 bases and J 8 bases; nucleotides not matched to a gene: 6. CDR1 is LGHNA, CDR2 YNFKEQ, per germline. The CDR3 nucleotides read TGTGCCAGCAGCCTTTCCGGGACAGGGGGCGAGCCCCAGCATTTT. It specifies CASSLSGTGGEPQHF.

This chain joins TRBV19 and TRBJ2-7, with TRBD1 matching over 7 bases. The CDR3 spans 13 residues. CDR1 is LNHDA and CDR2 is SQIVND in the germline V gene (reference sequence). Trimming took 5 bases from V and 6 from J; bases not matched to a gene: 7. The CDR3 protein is CASSLTTGPEQYF. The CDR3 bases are TGTGCCAGTAGTTTAACGACAGGGCCCGAGCAGTACTTC.